This is a list of T cell receptor beta chains from one sample in a study of T cells in Graves' hyperthyroidism and ophthalmopathy. TCRdb reprocessed the multiplex PCR reads with MiXCR, giving one entry per CDR3 protein. The table includes nearly 600,000 distinct CDR3 sequences, 12% to 15% detected once. The material sequenced was blood. The source of these receptors is a woman younger than 30 with Graves' ophthalmopathy. Each CDR3 is given with its conserved first and last residue. The D gene is left open where the match is weak. Not all rows give a size; the values are once, few, many and, for expanded clones, a class.

v_call	j_call	d_call	clone_size	cdr3_aa
TRBV7-2	TRBJ2-1	NA	many	CASSLPSPDEQFF
TRBV12-3/TRBV12-4	TRBJ1-4	NA	many	CASSPLHEKLFF
TRBV7-2	TRBJ1-5	NA	few	CASSLAWGGGGQPQHF
TRBV28	TRBJ2-7	TRBD1	many	CASSSTGDNSYEQYF
TRBV6-1	TRBJ2-7	TRBD2	many	CASRELAGGPYEQYF
TRBV7-9	TRBJ2-7	TRBD2	many	CASSLSGREYEQYF
TRBV7-9	TRBJ2-7	NA	many	CASSLISPYEQYF
TRBV4-1	TRBJ1-4	TRBD1	NA	CASSLIPGQDNEKLFF
TRBV14	TRBJ2-7	TRBD1	few	CASSQDPMLRDSSYEQYF
TRBV6-5	TRBJ2-6	NA	few	CASSYSIGPERANVLTF
TRBV9	TRBJ1-1	TRBD1	few	CASSVDREPGTEAFF
TRBV20-1	TRBJ2-1	NA	few	CSARDPAQAYNEQFF
TRBV7-2	TRBJ2-3	TRBD2	many	CADSRGGRQLTDTQYF
TRBV20-1	TRBJ2-3	TRBD1	many	CSASRDRSRDTQYF
TRBV7-9	TRBJ2-4	NA	NA	CASSLNPAGQYLAKNIQYF
TRBV28	TRBJ1-1	TRBD1	many	CASSPGQANTEAFF
TRBV24-1	TRBJ2-5	NA	NA	CATSGPTGFQETQYF
TRBV20-1	TRBJ2-7	TRBD1	many	CSARSAGGFYEQYF
TRBV28	TRBJ1-2	TRBD1	many	CASSSHNRGPDGYTF
TRBV19	TRBJ2-7	NA	many	CASSMTPGGSYEQYF
TRBV29-1	TRBJ2-7	TRBD1	many	CSVQSDRGYEQYF
TRBV2	TRBJ1-1	NA	many	CASSEALEAEGFF
TRBV20-1	TRBJ2-3	TRBD2	many	CSATIAGEGDTQYF
TRBV6-2/TRBV6-3	TRBJ2-3	TRBD2	many	CASRSSGTGTDTQYF
TRBV20-1	TRBJ2-7	TRBD2	few	CSARLADSSYEQYF
TRBV20-1	TRBJ2-5	TRBD2	NA	CSARVEGLAGVETQYF
TRBV12-3/TRBV12-4	TRBJ2-1	TRBD2	many	CASRPGLAGYNEQFF
TRBV2	TRBJ2-2	NA	many	CASSGRRTGELFF
TRBV9	TRBJ2-4	NA	NA	CASSVRVGNIQYF
TRBV12-3/TRBV12-4	TRBJ1-1	NA	many	CASSSGGVGEAFF
TRBV28	TRBJ1-5	TRBD1	many	CASRSIFRDRGLSNQPQHF
TRBV13	TRBJ2-4	NA	many	CASLIQGAYRKGIQYF
TRBV29-1	TRBJ2-1	NA	many	CSVVGTTSYNEQFF
TRBV14	TRBJ2-5	NA	NA	CASSLGGEVTQYF
TRBV7-9	TRBJ2-1	NA	NA	CASSLVQSYNEQFF
TRBV13	TRBJ1-6	TRBD1	many	CASSLWEGGSPLHF
TRBV30	TRBJ2-7	TRBD2	many	CASWGGLPPYEQYF
TRBV18	TRBJ1-3	TRBD1	few	CASSPGQGFATIYF
TRBV27	TRBJ2-7	NA	many	CASSDLSSYEQYF
TRBV12-3/TRBV12-4	TRBJ1-5	NA	many	CASSLAGFNQPQHF
TRBV9	TRBJ2-1	TRBD2	NA	CASSRGTSVIDEQFF
TRBV7-9	TRBJ2-1	TRBD1	many	CASSLVGRGRHNEQFF
TRBV28	TRBJ1-5	NA	many	CASSFWGGESNQPQHF
TRBV6-1	TRBJ2-7	NA	many	CATQGGGWSYEQYF
TRBV13	TRBJ2-1	NA	many	CASTQGGERYNEQFF